The clone carrying this TCR beta chain came up a few times. The data stem from a study of patients and donors after allogeneic stem cell transplantation. Each CDR3 protein gets one entry after TCRdb re-called the RT-PCR reads with MiXCR. Of 57,000 or so distinct CDR3 sequences in the sample, roughly 13% were seen once. CDR1 and CDR2 (germline): MDHEN, SYDVKM. Trimming left V 6 bases short and J 8 bases short, with 19 bases between. The CDR3 has 14 amino acids. The chain joins TRBV28 to TRBJ1-2; possibly TRBD1 for D (5 bases). The sequence came from a human donor who was either an allogeneic HSCT recipient or a stem cell or donor lymphocyte infusion donor (not recorded which). It is not recorded whose cells these are; they may come from a transplant donor. The sequenced sample consisted of blood, either unsorted or a sorted T cell fraction (not recorded which). CDR3 sequence: CASRATSRVEGYTF. DNA of the CDR3: TGTGCCAGCAGGGCCACATCCAGGGTGGAAGGCTACACCTTC.